Listed here are 32 T cell receptor beta chains from one sample, sequenced in a study of cytotoxic CD8 clonotypes in ibrutinib-treated CLL. Generated by immunoSEQ multiplex PCR, the TCRdb table keeps only in-frame clones and is missing some. Among 150,000 or so clones listed, about 88% were seen once. The sample in question was PBMCs, obtained at disease progression, from a patient treated with ibrutinib. The receptors originated from a human donor with chronic lymphocytic leukemia.

This chain links TRBV11-2 with TRBJ1-4, with a weak D call TRBD1 (6 bases). This CDR3 is built from 14 residues. The V end was cut by 5 bases, the J end by 5 bases, with 12 bases between. Germline lookup yields CDR1 SGHAT and CDR2 FQNNGV. CDR3 in amino acids: CASSRTGRNEKLFF. CDR3 DNA: TGTGCCAGCAGCCGCACAGGGAGGAATGAAAAACTGTTTTTT.

With regard to this clone: Germline and junction disagree at one end, which may indicate a read error. The chain carries TRBV5-6 and TRBJ2-4; possibly TRBD1 for D (5 bases). The CDR3 is 12 residues long. Germline V gene sequence: CDR1 SGHDT, CDR2 YYEEEE. In DNA form, the CDR3 reads TGTGCCAGCAGCTCAAAGGCAGGGTTCTTTACCTTC. Its translation is CASSSKAGFFTF.

This sequence joins TRBV18 and TRBJ1-2, with 7 bases matching TRBD1. V lost 4 bases, J lost 2 bases, and 7 bases stayed unmatched. CDR1 and CDR2 from the germline V gene are KGHSH and LQKENI. CDR3 length: 15 residues. The CDR3 coding sequence is TGTGCCAGCTCACGCAACACAGGGGACAACTATGGCTACACCTTC. It codes for CASSRNTGDNYGYTF.

The chain recombines TRBV19 with TRBJ1-1; possibly TRBD1 for D (5 bases). This CDR3 is built from 16 residues. Germline V gene data show CDR1 as LNHDA and CDR2 as SQIVND (reference sequence). The germline V and J ends were trimmed by 6 bases and 5 bases, with 22 bases remaining between them. The CDR3 region has the DNA TGTGCCAGTAGGAGACCAGGGCAACCTATGGGGACTGAAGCTTTCTTT. Its translation is CASRRPGQPMGTEAFF.

This rearrangement joins TRBV7-2 to TRBJ1-5; D remains ambiguous. Germline-derived CDR1 and CDR2 are SGHTA and FQGNSA. Trimming shortened V by 5 bases and J by 6 bases, and 14 bases separated the two germline ends. This CDR3 is 14 amino acids long. Here the CDR3 DNA reads TGTGCCAGCAGCGACCCTCCTAGAGGTCAGCCCCAGCATTTT. Its protein product is CASSDPPRGQPQHF.

This sequence joins TRBV18 and TRBJ1-1; D perhaps matches TRBD1 (5 bases). V was trimmed by 0 bases and J by 4 bases, leaving 6 bases between them. Germline values: CDR1 KGHSH, CDR2 LQKENI. This CDR3 spans 13 amino acids. CDR3 sequence: CASSPPRGTEAFF. As DNA, the CDR3 is TGTGCCAGCTCACCACCGAGGGGCACTGAAGCTTTCTTT. The variable domain in full, with the rest retrieved from reference TRBV18 and TRBJ1-1, is NAGVMQNPRHLVRRRGQEARLRCSPMKGHSHVYWYRQLPEEGLKFMVYLQKENIIDESGMPKERFSAEFPKEGPSILRIQQVVRGDSAAYFCASSPPRGTEAFFGQGTRLTVV.

Only a few counts were recorded for this clone. V and J are TRBV28 and TRBJ1-1; D is undetermined. Germline V gene sequence: CDR1 MDHEN, CDR2 SYDVKM. The germline V and J ends were trimmed by 5 bases and 1 base, with 14 bases remaining between them. The length of the CDR3 is 15 residues. The CDR3 bases are TGTGCCAGCAGTGTAGGACGGATAAAGAACACTGAAGCTTTCTTT. Amino acids: CASSVGRIKNTEAFF.

The chain combines TRBV28 with TRBJ2-7; possibly TRBD1 for D (6 bases). V shed 8 bases and J shed 3 bases, with 20 bases lying between them. The CDR3 totals 15 residues. Germline V CDR1 and CDR2: MDHEN, SYDVKM. Here the CDR3 DNA reads TGTGCCAGCTGTCAAGCGACAGGAGTTTTCTACGAGCAGTACTTC. Translated: CASCQATGVFYEQYF.

The genes are TRBV13 and TRBJ2-1, with D perhaps TRBD1 or TRBD2 (5 bases each). Germline CDR1 reads PRHDT; CDR2 reads FYEKMQ (reference sequence). Trimming took off 5 bases at V and 12 bases at J, with 29 bases between the two ends. The CDR3 has 17 residues. CDR3 loop: CASSEGIGHHRPVRQFF. In DNA, the CDR3 is TGTGCCAGCAGCGAGGGGATTGGACACCATCGCCCAGTTCGGCAGTTCTTC.

The chain joins TRBV28 to TRBJ1-4; a possible D gene is TRBD1 (6 bases). Looked up from germline, CDR1 is MDHEN and CDR2 is SYDVKM. The CDR3 has 15 residues. Between the trimmed V and J ends, which lost 3 bases and 7 bases, there was a span of 15 bases. CDR3 nucleotide sequence: TGTGCCAGCAGTTTGGGGGGCAGCTGGGGTGAAAAACTGTTTTTT. This encodes CASSLGGSWGEKLFF.

CDR3 in amino acids: CASSFYTGTGGIGYTF. CDR3 DNA: TGTGCCAGCAGTTTTTACACCGGGACAGGGGGCATTGGCTACACCTTC. V gene TRBV28 combines with J gene TRBJ1-2; 12 nucleotides line up with TRBD1. Germline V gives CDR1 MDHEN, CDR2 SYDVKM. With 3 bases clipped from V and 7 bases from J, the junction kept 9 bases outside the gene matches. The CDR3 has 16 amino acids.

This clone was observed once. V usage is TRBV4-1 and J usage is TRBJ2-7, with D possibly TRBD1 on 6 matching bases. Germline-derived CDR1 and CDR2 are MGHRA and YSYEKL. V lost 2 bases and J 1 base, leaving 9 bases between the germline ends. This CDR3 has 14 residues. CDR3 in DNA: TGCGCCAGCAGCCAACGGGACACTTCCTACGAGCAGTACTTC. Protein: CASSQRDTSYEQYF.

The rearrangement joins TRBV29-1 to TRBJ1-1; D not resolved. The CDR3 is 11 residues long. The germline gives CDR1 SQVTM, CDR2 ANQGSEA. The V end lost 4 bases, the J end lost 7 bases, and 10 bases lay between the germline ends. The CDR3 loop is CSVGAGGEAFF. CDR3 DNA: TGCAGCGTTGGCGCAGGCGGTGAAGCTTTCTTT.

This sequence joins TRBV7-2 and TRBJ2-7, with D perhaps assigned TRBD1 or TRBD2 (6 bases each). This CDR3 spans 18 amino acids. Germline V CDR1 and CDR2: SGHTA, FQGNSA. V shed 5 bases and J shed 5 bases, with 28 bases lying between them. The DNA of the CDR3 is TGTGCCAGCAGCCCGTATGGGTCGGGGGCGAACACTAGAAACGAGCAGTACTTC. It encodes CASSPYGSGANTRNEQYF.

This chain links TRBV7-2 with TRBJ2-7; 9 bases fit TRBD2. Trimming removed 7 bases from V and 0 bases from J; junction bases left unmatched: 7. From germline, CDR1 is SGHTA and CDR2 FQGNSA. The CDR3 spans 15 residues. Here the CDR3 reads CASTLSGGSSYEQYF. In DNA, the CDR3 is TGTGCCAGCACCCTTAGCGGGGGCAGCTCCTACGAGCAGTACTTC.

The chain carries TRBV7-6 and TRBJ1-1; no reliable D call. The CDR3 runs 13 residues. In germline, CDR1 is SGHVS, CDR2 FNYEAQ. V lost 2 bases and J lost 1, with 5 bases in between. The CDR3 reads CASSLQENTEAFF. DNA of the CDR3: TGTGCCAGCAGCTTACAGGAGAACACTGAAGCTTTCTTT.

The V gene is TRBV19, the J gene TRBJ1-2, with D possibly matching TRBD1 (5 bases). Per the germline V gene, CDR1 is LNHDA and CDR2 is SQIVND (reference sequence). The CDR3 sequence is 16 residues long. Deletions cut 6 bases from V and 3 bases from J, with 20 bases between. The CDR3 DNA reads as TGTGCCAGTAGCCCCGGGAGCGGGTGGGGGTACTATGGCTACACCTTC. As protein: CASSPGSGWGYYGYTF.

The chain's CDR3 is CASSVVDEDTEAFF. In nucleotides, the CDR3 is TGTGCCAGCAGCGTAGTAGATGAGGACACTGAAGCTTTCTTT. The rearrangement links TRBV9 to TRBJ1-1, with no clear D. The CDR3 is 14 amino acids. The germline V and J ends were trimmed by 0 bases and 3 bases, with 9 bases remaining between them. CDR1 is SGDLS, CDR2 YYNGEE, per germline.

The chain couples TRBV5-1 to TRBJ2-1; 8 nucleotides agree with TRBD2. CDR1 SGHRS and CDR2 YFSETQ come from the germline V gene. The V segment lost 5 bases and the J segment 3 bases; nucleotides outside the gene matches: 19. This CDR3 comprises 19 residues. For the CDR3, the DNA is TGCGCCAGCAGATTCCAGATTGGGACTAGATCTTCCGGCTACAATGAGCAGTTCTTC. Amino acids: CASRFQIGTRSSGYNEQFF.

The CDR3 bases are TGTGCCAGTATGGGACAGGGCATTAACTATGGCTACACCTTC. Amino acid sequence: CASMGQGINYGYTF. The V and J genes are TRBV2 and TRBJ1-2; 9 bases fit TRBD1. The CDR3 is 14 residues long. CDR1 and CDR2 from the germline V gene are SNHLY and FYNNEI. V lost 9 bases and J lost 1; bases outside the gene matches: 6.

With regard to this clone: Other DNA sequences in the same sample also yield this CDR3. The V gene is TRBV28, the J gene TRBJ2-7; no definite D call. V was clipped by 3 bases and J by 4 bases, with 7 bases between them. The germline CDR1 and CDR2 sequences are MDHEN and SYDVKM. CDR3 size: 12 residues. The CDR3 DNA is TGTGCCAGCAGTTTCTCGTATTACGAGCAGTACTTC. It yields the protein CASSFSYYEQYF.

This clone was seen just once. This chain uses TRBV6-1 with TRBJ2-7; 10 nucleotides line up with TRBD2. Germline V gene data show CDR1 as MNHNS and CDR2 as SASEGT. V dropped 4 bases and J dropped 6; count of bases not matched to a gene: 6. The CDR3 extends over 14 amino acids. CDR3 in amino acids: CASSVQLAGLEQYF. The DNA for the CDR3 is TGTGCCAGCAGTGTCCAACTAGCGGGACTCGAGCAGTACTTC.

This clone has just one count. The J gene is TRBJ2-1, the V gene TRBV4-1; 8 bases line up with TRBD1. There are 17 residues in the CDR3. V shed 2 bases and J 2 bases; nucleotides not matched to a gene: 8. Germline V gene lookup returns CDR1 MGHRA and CDR2 YSYEKL. The DNA for the CDR3 is TGCGCCAGCAGCCAACGCACGACAGGGGCTACCTACAATGAGCAGTTCTTC. It translates to CASSQRTTGATYNEQFF.

V usage is TRBV11-2 and J usage is TRBJ1-4, with no clear D. CDR1 is SGHAT, CDR2 FQNNGV, per germline. Trimming took 3 bases from V and 8 from J, leaving 13 bases between them. The length of the CDR3 is 14 residues. The CDR3 DNA is TGTGCCAGCAGCTTGAGCCGCCAGCAGGAAAAACTGTTTTTT. Its translation: CASSLSRQQEKLFF.

This rearrangement joins TRBV30 to TRBJ1-2; D ambiguous. This CDR3 is built from 13 residues. CDR1 is GTSNPN and CDR2 is SVGIG in the germline V gene (reference sequence). Trimming took 1 base from V and 8 from J, leaving 14 bases between them. CDR3 region: CAWSGTWRTGYTF. CDR3 in DNA: TGTGCCTGGAGTGGGACGTGGCGCACGGGCTACACCTTC.

V is TRBV9 and J is TRBJ2-1; the D gene could be TRBD1 or TRBD2 (6 bases each). The CDR3 totals 16 residues. Germline CDR1 is SGDLS and CDR2 is YYNGEE. V was cut by 0 bases and J by 2 bases, with 12 bases left in between. Here the CDR3 DNA reads TGTGCCAGCAGCGTAGAGGGGGGAGTAACCTACAATGAGCAGTTCTTC. Protein: CASSVEGGVTYNEQFF. Filled out from reference TRBV9 and TRBJ2-1, the complete variable domain reads DSGVTQTPKHLITATGQRVTLRCSPRSGDLSVYWYQQSLDQGLQFLIQYYNGEERAKGNILERFSAQQFPDLHSELNLSSLELGDSALYFCASSVEGGVTYNEQFFGPGTRLTVL.

The chain joins TRBV5-1 to TRBJ1-5; a possible D gene is TRBD1 (5 bases). The V end was cut by 4 bases, the J end by 4 bases, with 12 bases between. The germline CDR1 and CDR2 sequences are SGHRS and YFSETQ. The CDR3 has 14 amino acids. In nucleotides, the CDR3 is TGCGCCAGCAGCAGACGACAGAGAAATCAGCCCCAGCATTTT. It codes for CASSRRQRNQPQHF.

This chain joins TRBV2 and TRBJ2-3; 7 nucleotides match TRBD1. Germline CDR1 SNHLY, CDR2 FYNNEI. CDR3 length: 15 residues. Trimming cost V 1 base and J 6 bases; bases outside gene matches: 7. DNA of the CDR3: TGTGCCAGCAGTGAAGAGGGGACAGTCCTGGATACGCAGTATTTT. Encoded protein: CASSEEGTVLDTQYF.

This rearrangement joins TRBV28 to TRBJ2-1, with D possibly matching TRBD1 (5 bases). The CDR3 covers 20 residues. Germline CDR1 MDHEN, CDR2 SYDVKM. Trimming removed 6 bases at V and 0 bases at J, with 27 bases between. The CDR3, as DNA: TGTGCCAGCAGCCCCGGTTCTTTCGTGACAGCCATGAGCTCCTACAATGAGCAGTTCTTC. The encoded protein is CASSPGSFVTAMSSYNEQFF.

This clone has more than one count but fewer than ten. The genes are TRBV25-1 and TRBJ1-3; unclear D gene. Germline values: CDR1 MGHDK, CDR2 SYGVNS. This CDR3 spans 15 amino acids. Trimming shortened V by 3 bases and J by 2 bases, and 11 bases separated the two germline ends. The CDR3 bases are TGTGCCAGCAGTGATCGCGGCGGACCTGGAAACACCATATATTTT. Its translation: CASSDRGGPGNTIYF. Drawing the rest from reference TRBV25-1 and TRBJ1-3, the complete variable domain is EADIYQTPRYLVIGTGKKITLECSQTMGHDKMYWYQQDPGMELHLIHYSYGVNSTEKGDLSSESTVSRIRTEHFPLTLESARPSHTSQYLCASSDRGGPGNTIYFGEGSWLTVV.

The J gene is TRBJ2-7, the V gene TRBV7-8, with 9 bases identical to TRBD2. This CDR3 is built from 20 residues. V shed 3 bases, J shed 0 bases, and the junction held 18 bases outside the gene matches. CDR1 is SGHVS, CDR2 FQNEAQ, per germline. This CDR3 is CASSLGTGLALDRSSYEQYF. The CDR3, as DNA: TGTGCCAGCAGCTTGGGTACGGGACTAGCCCTGGATAGGAGCTCCTACGAGCAGTACTTC.

The rearrangement links TRBV28 to TRBJ1-2; 11 nucleotides agree with TRBD1. Germline lookup yields CDR1 MDHEN and CDR2 SYDVKM. The trim removed 5 bases at V and 0 bases at J, leaving 8 bases unmatched. CDR3 length: 17 residues. The CDR3 bases are TGTGCCAGCAGTACACCGGGACAGGGGGGCCCTAACTATGGCTACACCTTC. Amino acid sequence: CASSTPGQGGPNYGYTF.